The clone carrying this T cell receptor (beta chain) has only one observation. The target antigen is unknown. The CDR3 is made up of 15 amino acids. V was cut by 1 base and J by 2 bases, with 11 bases left in between. Germline V lookup: CDR1 SGDLS, CDR2 YYNGEE. This sample was taken from a study of OX40 agonist ivuxolimab in advanced cancers. As for the study in general: A male proportion of about 86% was recorded, with mean age approximately 57 years and range about 20 to 79. Past anti-PD-1, anti-PD-L1 or anti-CTLA-4 therapy was accepted, and 30% to 50% had received some. Study-level points and caveats: Certain nonresponding patients likewise had low normalized T-cell clonal expansion.

The method was immunoSEQ multiplex PCR; TCRdb's version includes in-frame clones alone and lacks a portion of them. The table lists about 45,000 clones, more than 75% of them singletons. The J gene is TRBJ2-3, the V gene TRBV9; D tentatively fits TRBD1 or TRBD2 (6 bases each). This specimen was CD4+ or CD8+ T cells sorted from blood, taken in a trial of the OX40 agonist ivuxolimab. The TCR comes from an adult with an advanced solid tumor such as melanoma, head and neck, liver or kidney cancer. CDR3 DNA sequence: TGTGCCAGCAGCGTATGGGGGGCCTCCACAGATACGCAGTATTTT. As protein: CASSVWGASTDTQYF. The whole variable domain, remainder taken from reference TRBV9 and TRBJ2-3, is DSGVTQTPKHLITATGQRVTLRCSPRSGDLSVYWYQQSLDQGLQFLIQYYNGEERAKGNILERFSAQQFPDLHSELNLSSLELGDSALYFCASSVWGASTDTQYFGPGTRLTVL.